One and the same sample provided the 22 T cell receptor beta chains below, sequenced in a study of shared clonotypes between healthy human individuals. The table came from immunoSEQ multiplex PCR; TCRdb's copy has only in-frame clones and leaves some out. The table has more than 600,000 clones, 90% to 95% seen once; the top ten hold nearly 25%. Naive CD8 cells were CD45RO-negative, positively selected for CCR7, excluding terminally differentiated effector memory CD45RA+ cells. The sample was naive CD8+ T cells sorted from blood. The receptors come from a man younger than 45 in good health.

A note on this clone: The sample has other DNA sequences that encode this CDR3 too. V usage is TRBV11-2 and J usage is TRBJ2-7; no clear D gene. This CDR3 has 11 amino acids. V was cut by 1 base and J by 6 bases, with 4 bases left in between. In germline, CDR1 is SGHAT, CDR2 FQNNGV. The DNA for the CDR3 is TGTGCCAGCAGCTTAGTGGCCGAGCAGTACTTC. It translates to CASSLVAEQYF. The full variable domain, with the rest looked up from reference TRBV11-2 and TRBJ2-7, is EAGVAQSPRYKIIEKRQSVAFWCNPISGHATLYWYQQILGQGPKLLIQFQNNGVVDDSQLPKDRFSAERLKGVDSTLKIQPAKLEDSAVYLCASSLVAEQYFGPGTRLTVT.

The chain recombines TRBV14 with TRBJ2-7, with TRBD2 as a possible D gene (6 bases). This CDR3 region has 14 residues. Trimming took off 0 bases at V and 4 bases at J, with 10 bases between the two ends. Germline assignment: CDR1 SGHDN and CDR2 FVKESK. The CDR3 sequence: CASSQDGGIYEQYF. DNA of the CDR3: TGTGCCAGCAGCCAAGACGGCGGGATATACGAGCAGTACTTC.

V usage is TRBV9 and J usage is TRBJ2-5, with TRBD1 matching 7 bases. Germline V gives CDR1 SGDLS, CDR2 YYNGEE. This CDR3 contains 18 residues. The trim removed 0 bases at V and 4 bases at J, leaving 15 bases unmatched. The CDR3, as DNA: TGTGCCAGCAGCGTAGCCCGACAGGGATTGAGCGTCGCAGAGACCCAGTACTTC. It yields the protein CASSVARQGLSVAETQYF.

CDR3 bases: TGTGCCAGCAGCTTATTAGGGGGCACCATGAACACTGAAGCTTTCTTT. Translated, it gives CASSLLGGTMNTEAFF. V usage is TRBV7-9 and J usage is TRBJ1-1, with 7 bases aligning to TRBD1. V lost 2 bases, J lost 0 bases, and 6 bases stayed unmatched. The CDR3 runs 16 residues. Germline V gene sequence: CDR1 SEHNR, CDR2 FQNEAQ (reference sequence).

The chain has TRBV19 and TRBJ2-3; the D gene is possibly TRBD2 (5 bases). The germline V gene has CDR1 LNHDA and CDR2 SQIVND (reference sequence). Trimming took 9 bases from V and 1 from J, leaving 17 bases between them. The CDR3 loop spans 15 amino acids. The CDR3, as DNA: TGTGCCAGCAGTTGGGGAGAGGTGGGCACAGATACGCAGTATTTT. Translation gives CASSWGEVGTDTQYF.

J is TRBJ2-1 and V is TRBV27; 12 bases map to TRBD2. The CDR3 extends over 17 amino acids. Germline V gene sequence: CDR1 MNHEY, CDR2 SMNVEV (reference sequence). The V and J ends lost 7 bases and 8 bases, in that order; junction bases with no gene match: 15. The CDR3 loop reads CASTGTSGPSLLYEQFF. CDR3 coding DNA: TGTGCCAGCACGGGGACTAGCGGGCCCTCCCTGCTCTATGAGCAGTTCTTC.

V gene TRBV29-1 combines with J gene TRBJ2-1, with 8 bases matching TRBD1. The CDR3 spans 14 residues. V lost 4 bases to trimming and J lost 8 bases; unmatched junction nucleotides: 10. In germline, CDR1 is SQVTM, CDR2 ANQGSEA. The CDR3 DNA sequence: TGCAGCGTTGTTCTCAGGGGGCGTTGGGATGAGCAGTTCTTC. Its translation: CSVVLRGRWDEQFF.

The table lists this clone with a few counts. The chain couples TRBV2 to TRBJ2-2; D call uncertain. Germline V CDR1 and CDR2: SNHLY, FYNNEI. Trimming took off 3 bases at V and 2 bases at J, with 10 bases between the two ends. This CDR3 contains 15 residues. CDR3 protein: CASSDRTINTGELFF. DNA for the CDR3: TGTGCCAGCAGTGACCGGACCATAAACACCGGGGAGCTGTTTTTT.

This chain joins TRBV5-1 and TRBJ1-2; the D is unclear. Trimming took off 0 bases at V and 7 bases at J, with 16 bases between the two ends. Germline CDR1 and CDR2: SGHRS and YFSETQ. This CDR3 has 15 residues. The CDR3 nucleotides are TGCGCCAGCAGCTTGGAATGGTTGTCTGGAGGTGGCTACACCTTC. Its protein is CASSLEWLSGGGYTF. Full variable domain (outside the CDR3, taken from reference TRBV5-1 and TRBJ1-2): KAGVTQTPRYLIKTRGQQVTLSCSPISGHRSVSWYQQTPGQGLQFLFEYFSETQRNKGNFPGRFSGRQFSNSRSEMNVSTLELGDSALYLCASSLEWLSGGGYTFGSGTRLTVV.

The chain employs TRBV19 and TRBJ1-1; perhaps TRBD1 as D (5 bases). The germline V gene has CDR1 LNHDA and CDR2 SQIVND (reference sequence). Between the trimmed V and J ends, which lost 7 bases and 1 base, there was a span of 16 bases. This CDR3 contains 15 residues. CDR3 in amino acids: CASIGIGAENTEAFF. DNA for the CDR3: TGTGCCAGTATAGGTATAGGGGCCGAGAACACTGAAGCTTTCTTT.

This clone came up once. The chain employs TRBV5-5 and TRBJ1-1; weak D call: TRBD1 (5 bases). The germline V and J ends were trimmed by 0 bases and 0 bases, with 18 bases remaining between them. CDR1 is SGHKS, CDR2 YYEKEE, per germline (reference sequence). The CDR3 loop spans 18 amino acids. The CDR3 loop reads CASSLVLGGRDLNTEAFF. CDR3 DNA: TGTGCCAGCAGCTTGGTCCTGGGAGGTAGGGACCTGAACACTGAAGCTTTCTTT.

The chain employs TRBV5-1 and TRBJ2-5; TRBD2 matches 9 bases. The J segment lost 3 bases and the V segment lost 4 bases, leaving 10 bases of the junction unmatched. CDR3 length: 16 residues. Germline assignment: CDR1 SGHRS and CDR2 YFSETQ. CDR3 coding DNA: TGCGCCAGCAGCCCGACTAGGACTAGCGTGAAAGAGACCCAGTACTTC. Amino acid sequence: CASSPTRTSVKETQYF.

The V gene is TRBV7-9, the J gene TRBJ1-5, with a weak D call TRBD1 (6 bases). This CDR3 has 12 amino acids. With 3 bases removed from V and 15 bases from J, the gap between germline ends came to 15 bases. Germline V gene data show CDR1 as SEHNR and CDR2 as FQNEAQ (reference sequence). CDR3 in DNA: TGTGCCAGCAGCTTGGGGGGGCAAGCTCTGCATTTT. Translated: CASSLGGQALHF.

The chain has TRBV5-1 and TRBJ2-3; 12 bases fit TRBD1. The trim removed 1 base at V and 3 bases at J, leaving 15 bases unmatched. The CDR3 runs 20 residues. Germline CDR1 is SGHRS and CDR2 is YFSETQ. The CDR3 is CASSLPPFGTGGAVTDTQYF. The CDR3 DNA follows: TGCGCCAGCAGCTTGCCCCCCTTCGGGACAGGGGGCGCAGTGACAGATACGCAGTATTTT. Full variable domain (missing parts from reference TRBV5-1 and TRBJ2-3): KAGVTQTPRYLIKTRGQQVTLSCSPISGHRSVSWYQQTPGQGLQFLFEYFSETQRNKGNFPGRFSGRQFSNSRSEMNVSTLELGDSALYLCASSLPPFGTGGAVTDTQYFGPGTRLTVL.

CDR3 in amino acids: CASTQNGRYYEQYF. As DNA, the CDR3 is TGTGCCAGCACCCAAAACGGCAGGTACTACGAGCAGTACTTC. The genes are TRBV28 and TRBJ2-7; D unclear. The germline CDR1 and CDR2 sequences are MDHEN and SYDVKM. V was trimmed by 7 bases and J by 3 bases, leaving 16 bases between them. There are 14 residues in the CDR3. Full variable domain (missing parts from reference TRBV28 and TRBJ2-7): DVKVTQSSRYLVKRTGEKVFLECVQDMDHENMFWYRQDPGLGLRLIYFSYDVKMKEKGDIPEGYSVSREKKERFSLILESASTNQTSMYLCASTQNGRYYEQYFGPGTRLTVT.

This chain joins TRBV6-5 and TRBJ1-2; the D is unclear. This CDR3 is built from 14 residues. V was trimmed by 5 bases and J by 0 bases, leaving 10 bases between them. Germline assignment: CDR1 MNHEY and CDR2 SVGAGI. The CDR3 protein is CASSKTTTNYGYTF. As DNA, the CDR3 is TGTGCCAGCAGTAAGACAACTACTAACTATGGCTACACCTTC.

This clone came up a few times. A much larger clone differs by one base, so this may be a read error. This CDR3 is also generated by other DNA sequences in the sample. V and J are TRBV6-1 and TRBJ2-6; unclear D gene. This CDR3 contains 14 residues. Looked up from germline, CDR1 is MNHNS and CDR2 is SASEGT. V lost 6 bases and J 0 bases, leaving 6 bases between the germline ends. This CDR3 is CASSDNSGANVLTF. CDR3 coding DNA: TGTGCCAGCAGCGACAACTCTGGGGCCAACGTCCTGACTTTC.

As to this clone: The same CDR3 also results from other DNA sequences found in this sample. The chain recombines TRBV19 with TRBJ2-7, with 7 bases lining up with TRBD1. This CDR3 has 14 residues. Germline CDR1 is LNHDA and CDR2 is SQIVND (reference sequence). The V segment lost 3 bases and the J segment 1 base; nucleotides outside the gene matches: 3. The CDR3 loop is CASSITGASYEQYF. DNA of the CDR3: TGTGCCAGTAGTATCACAGGGGCGTCCTACGAGCAGTACTTC.

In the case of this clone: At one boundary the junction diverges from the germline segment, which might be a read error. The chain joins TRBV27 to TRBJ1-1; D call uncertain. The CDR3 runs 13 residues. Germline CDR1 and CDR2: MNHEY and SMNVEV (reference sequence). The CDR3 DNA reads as TGTACCAGCAGTTTAACGGCGAACACTGAAGCTTTCTTT. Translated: CTSSLTANTEAFF.

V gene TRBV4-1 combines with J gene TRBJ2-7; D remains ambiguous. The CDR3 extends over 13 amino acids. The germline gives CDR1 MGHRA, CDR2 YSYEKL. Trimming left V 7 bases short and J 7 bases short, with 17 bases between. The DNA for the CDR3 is TGCGCCAGCAAAGGCAGTTTGTCTCGGGAGCAGTACTTC. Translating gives CASKGSLSREQYF.

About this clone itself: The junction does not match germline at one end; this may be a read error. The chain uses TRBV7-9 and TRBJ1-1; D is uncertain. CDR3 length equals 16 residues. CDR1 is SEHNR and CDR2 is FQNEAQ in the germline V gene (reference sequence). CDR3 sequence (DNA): TGTGCCAGCAGCTTAGCGTGGGAGGTACCCATGACTGGAGCTTTCTTT. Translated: CASSLAWEVPMTGAFF. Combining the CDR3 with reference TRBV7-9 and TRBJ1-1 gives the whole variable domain DTGVSQNPRHKITKRGQNVTFRCDPISEHNRLYWYRQTLGQGPEFLTYFQNEAQLEKSRLLSDRFSAERPKGSFSTLEIQRTEQGDSAMYLCASSLAWEVPMTGAFFGQGTRLTVV.

The CDR3 region has the DNA TGCGCCAGCAGCCAAGATCCTTTTGAGGTCTATGGCTACACCTTC. The encoded protein is CASSQDPFEVYGYTF. V usage is TRBV4-1 and J usage is TRBJ1-2; D is uncertain. This CDR3 is built from 15 residues. The germline V gene encodes CDR1 MGHRA and CDR2 YSYEKL. The ends were cut back, 0 bases at V and 4 bases at J, with 12 bases in the middle.